Presented here are 2 T cell receptor beta chains from one specimen sequenced in a study of cytomegalovirus exposure and HLA in healthy donors. 13 Jbeta primers and 60 Vbeta primers were used for the PCR. Assay used: immunoSEQ multiplex PCR; TCRdb lists only in-frame clones, some missing. Of 160,000 or so clones in the sample, over 70% were seen once. Sequenced material: PBMCs. Receptors were obtained from a man aged 45-65 years in good health and CMV-seropositive.

The rearrangement links TRBV5-1 to TRBJ2-7; D possibly corresponds to TRBD2 (5 bases). The length of the CDR3 is 16 residues. Germline V CDR1 and CDR2: SGHRS, YFSETQ. The V gene lost 0 bases and the J gene lost 0 bases, with 13 bases spanning the gap. The CDR3 nucleotides read TGCGCCAGCAGCTTGGCCGGTGGAACTAGCTCCTACGAGCAGTACTTC. Translated: CASSLAGGTSSYEQYF.

The chain uses TRBV5-1 and TRBJ2-7, with TRBD2 identical over 9 bases. The CDR3 sequence is 15 residues long. Germline-derived CDR1 and CDR2 are SGHRS and YFSETQ. V shed 8 bases, J shed 7 bases, and the junction held 16 bases outside the gene matches. Here the CDR3 DNA reads TGCGCCAGTTCCGGGATAGCGGGGGTTCCCCTGGAGCAGTACTTC. It codes for CASSGIAGVPLEQYF.